The clone carrying this T cell receptor beta chain was seen more than once but under ten times. Antigen specificity is unknown. This specimen comes from a study of post-analysis software for immune sequencing data. Each TCR beta cDNA library carried unique molecular identifiers. TCRdb redid the calling of the PCR reads with MiXCR, one entry per CDR3 protein. The profile covers around 770,000 distinct CDR3 sequences, with about 45% appearing a single time and roughly 4.9% taken by the ten largest. Findings and caveats of the study: Elevated frequency relative to controls characterized roughly 5 TRBV segments in patients, TRBV5-6, TRBV5-1 and TRBV20-1 among them.

Germline V gene lookup returns CDR1 MNHEY and CDR2 SMNVEV (reference sequence). V was clipped by 8 bases and J by 13 bases; unmatched bases: 7. This CDR3 comprises 11 residues. The V gene is TRBV27, the J gene TRBJ2-1, with 8 bases identical to TRBD1. Material: blood. The origin of this receptor is a girl aged 10 to 17 with multiple sclerosis. DNA for the CDR3: TGTGCCAGCGGCACCGGACAGGGACAGTTCTTC. Protein product: CASGTGQGQFF.